The 15 T cell receptor beta chains listed next were all sequenced from one sample in a study of CD8 T cells in ankylosing spondylitis. TCRdb re-called the 5' RACE reads with MiXCR, one entry per CDR3 protein. The sample includes roughly 150,000 distinct CDR3 sequences, roughly 10% of them seen just once. What was sequenced was blood, either unsorted or a sorted T cell fraction (not recorded which). The receptors here all came from a female donor with ankylosing spondylitis or in good health (not recorded which).

A few counts support this clonotype. Given a much more abundant clone one base away, this may be a read error. In DNA, the CDR3 is TGTGCCAGCAGCTCCTACTACGAGCAGTACTTC. It specifies CASSSYYEQYF. The chain carries TRBV6-5 and TRBJ2-7; D is undetermined. Trimming pared 6 bases from V and 3 bases from J, leaving 6 bases between. The CDR3 contains 11 residues. Germline CDR1 and CDR2: MNHEY and SVGAGI.

This clonotype appeared many times. V is TRBV6-2 or TRBV6-3 and J is TRBJ2-7, with 13 bases matching TRBD2. The CDR3 has 16 amino acids. V trimming: 0 bases; J trimming: 3 bases; junction bases outside the gene matches: 2. CDR1 is MNHEY and CDR2 is SVGEGT in the germline V gene. CDR3 nucleotide sequence: TGTGCCAGCAGTTACTCCAGGACTAGCGGGAGCTACGAGCAGTACTTC. It encodes CASSYSRTSGSYEQYF.

This clonotype has more than one count but fewer than ten. At one boundary the junction diverges from the germline segment, which might be a read error. The chain couples TRBV19 to TRBJ1-5; D is uncertain. Germline-derived CDR1 and CDR2 are LNHDA and SQIVND (reference sequence). CDR3 length equals 12 residues. The CDR3 spells CASRIGNQPQHF. The CDR3 DNA reads TGTGCCAGTAGGATAGGGAATCAGCCCCAGCATTTT.

The rearrangement links TRBV7-6 to TRBJ2-2, with D hard to call. V lost 5 bases, J lost 6 bases, and 7 bases lay in between. CDR1 is SGHVS and CDR2 is FNYEAQ in the germline V gene. This CDR3 spans 12 amino acids. This CDR3 is CASSDASGELFF. For the CDR3, the DNA is TGTGCCAGCAGCGATGCATCCGGGGAGCTGTTTTTT.

V is TRBV28 and J is TRBJ1-4, with 9 bases aligning to TRBD1. The CDR3 sequence is 16 residues long. Germline trimming cut 2 bases from V and 7 bases from J; bases unmatched to any gene: 8. The germline V gene encodes CDR1 MDHEN and CDR2 SYDVKM. CDR3: CASSLPYRGQVEKLFF. The DNA of the CDR3 is TGTGCCAGCAGTTTACCGTACAGGGGGCAGGTTGAAAAACTGTTTTTT.

This clonotype has a handful of counts. The chain couples TRBV3-1 to TRBJ2-1; 8 nucleotides line up with TRBD2. CDR1 is LGHDT, CDR2 YNNKEL, per germline (reference sequence). The length of the CDR3 is 16 residues. V trimming: 0 bases; J trimming: 3 bases; junction bases outside the gene matches: 4. The CDR3 loop is CASSQDSLAGYNEQFF. The CDR3 DNA is TGTGCCAGCAGCCAAGATAGCCTAGCGGGCTACAATGAGCAGTTCTTC.

This clonotype was picked up many times. The V gene is TRBV12-3 or TRBV12-4, the J gene TRBJ2-3; unclear D gene. The V end was cut by 5 bases, the J end by 5 bases, with 14 bases between. This CDR3 is 14 amino acids long. Here the CDR3 reads CASSPVPGGDTQYF. The CDR3 DNA is TGTGCCAGCAGTCCGGTCCCCGGTGGAGATACGCAGTATTTT.

This clonotype was seen repeatedly, ten times or more. V and J are TRBV7-8 and TRBJ2-3; 7 nucleotides match TRBD1. The ends lost 7 bases at V and 2 bases at J; junction bases unmatched: 15. There are 17 residues in the CDR3. Germline values: CDR1 SGHVS, CDR2 FQNEAQ. CDR3 sequence: CASNPRTGTVNTDTQYF. The CDR3 DNA follows: TGTGCCAGCAACCCTAGGACCGGGACAGTTAACACAGATACGCAGTATTTT.

V and J are TRBV6-5 and TRBJ2-7; D gene uncertain. V was cut by 0 bases and J by 0 bases, with 6 bases left in between. CDR1 is MNHEY and CDR2 is SVGAGI in the germline V gene. CDR3 size: 14 residues. DNA of the CDR3: TGTGCCAGCAGTTACTCGCACGGCTCCTACGAGCAGTACTTC. Translation: CASSYSHGSYEQYF.

This clonotype was detected only a few times. The chain employs TRBV2 and TRBJ2-3; 14 bases map to TRBD2. The CDR3 covers 15 residues. Germline V CDR1 and CDR2: SNHLY, FYNNEI. The J segment lost 2 bases and the V segment lost 8 bases, leaving 3 bases of the junction unmatched. The CDR3 is CASEGLAGDTDTQYF. Here the CDR3 DNA reads TGTGCCAGCGAGGGACTAGCGGGGGACACAGATACGCAGTATTTT.

This clonotype was counted a few times. The chain links TRBV7-6 to TRBJ2-1, with 12 bases fitting TRBD2. Germline CDR1 reads SGHVS; CDR2 reads FNYEAQ. The V and J ends lost 5 bases and 6 bases, in that order; junction bases with no gene match: 5. The CDR3 consists of 15 residues. The CDR3 spells CASSTRLAGVNEQFF. DNA of the CDR3: TGTGCCAGCAGCACACGACTAGCGGGGGTCAATGAGCAGTTCTTC. The whole variable domain, remainder taken from reference TRBV7-6 and TRBJ2-1, is GAGVSQSPRYKVTKRGQDVALRCDPISGHVSLYWYRQALGQGPEFLTYFNYEAQQDKSGLPNDRFSAERPEGSISTLTIQRTEQRDSAMYRCASSTRLAGVNEQFFGPGTRLTVL.

This clonotype has only a few counts. This chain uses TRBV12-5 with TRBJ2-3; D is unclear. V lost 1 base to trimming and J lost 5 bases, with 4 bases between them. Looked up from germline, CDR1 is LGHNT and CDR2 is FRNRAP. The CDR3 covers 12 residues. DNA for the CDR3: TGTGCTAGTGGTTTGGGGCTAGATACGCAGTATTTT. Protein product: CASGLGLDTQYF.

This clonotype was counted between two and nine times. The rearrangement joins TRBV20-1 to TRBJ2-5; D unclear. Germline V CDR1 and CDR2: DFQATT, SNEGSKA (reference sequence). This CDR3 comprises 14 residues. The germline V and J ends were trimmed by 0 bases and 2 bases, with 10 bases remaining between them. The CDR3 loop is CSARDLLPQETQYF. CDR3 DNA: TGCAGTGCTAGAGATTTACTACCACAAGAGACCCAGTACTTC.

This clonotype was seen a handful of times. The chain joins TRBV12-5 to TRBJ1-3; no clear D. Germline CDR1 LGHNT, CDR2 FRNRAP. The CDR3 loop spans 16 amino acids. V was shortened by 7 bases and J by 0 bases, with 16 bases between the two germline ends. DNA of the CDR3: TGTGCTAGTGCCATGGAGGCCCGCATCTCTGGAAACACCATATATTTT. This encodes CASAMEARISGNTIYF.

This clonotype was counted ten times or more. The chain combines TRBV5-1 with TRBJ1-2, with D perhaps TRBD1 (6 bases). V lost 3 bases to trimming and J lost 4 bases, with 19 bases between them. This CDR3 spans 16 amino acids. Per the germline V gene, CDR1 is SGHRS and CDR2 is YFSETQ. The CDR3 is CASSSGTGTPVYGYTF. In DNA, the CDR3 is TGCGCCAGCAGCTCGGGGACGGGGACACCCGTCTATGGCTACACCTTC.